This T cell receptor (beta chain) is drawn from a study of vaccination and CD4 T cells after COVID-19. Study-level results: Median SARS-CoV-2-reactive clonotype numbers rose nonsignificantly, roughly 20 to 38. Post-vaccination, and not before, a median 86.3% of reactive clones appeared in convalescent patients. Spike mono-reactive status applied to 304 of 307 vaccine-specific clones in convalescent patients.

This clonotype was counted only a few times. Its antigen remains unknown. Regarding treatment: roughly ten-day PBMC culture with coronavirus spike peptide pools or control peptides (ViraFEST assay). Once peptide pools had expanded antigen-specific T cells, ViraFEST sequenced TCRs. With the Oncomine TCR Beta short-read assay, DNA from cultured CD4+ T cells was sequenced. Using its own MiXCR run on the PCR reads, TCRdb lists one record per CDR3 protein. The data contain some 8,000 distinct CDR3 sequences, approximately 50% of them singletons. Germline values: CDR1 MNHEY, CDR2 SVGAGI. CDR3 length equals 13 residues. V was shortened by 0 bases and J by 7 bases, with 7 bases between the two germline ends.

Sequences were obtained from CD4+ T cells from blood, cultured in vitro. This clonotype originated in a human donor who had recovered from COVID-19. V gene TRBV6-5 combines with J gene TRBJ1-5; tentative D call: TRBD1 (5 bases). The CDR3: CASSYSEGQPQHF. The CDR3 DNA follows: TGTGCCAGCAGTTACTCAGAGGGGCAGCCCCAGCATTTT.